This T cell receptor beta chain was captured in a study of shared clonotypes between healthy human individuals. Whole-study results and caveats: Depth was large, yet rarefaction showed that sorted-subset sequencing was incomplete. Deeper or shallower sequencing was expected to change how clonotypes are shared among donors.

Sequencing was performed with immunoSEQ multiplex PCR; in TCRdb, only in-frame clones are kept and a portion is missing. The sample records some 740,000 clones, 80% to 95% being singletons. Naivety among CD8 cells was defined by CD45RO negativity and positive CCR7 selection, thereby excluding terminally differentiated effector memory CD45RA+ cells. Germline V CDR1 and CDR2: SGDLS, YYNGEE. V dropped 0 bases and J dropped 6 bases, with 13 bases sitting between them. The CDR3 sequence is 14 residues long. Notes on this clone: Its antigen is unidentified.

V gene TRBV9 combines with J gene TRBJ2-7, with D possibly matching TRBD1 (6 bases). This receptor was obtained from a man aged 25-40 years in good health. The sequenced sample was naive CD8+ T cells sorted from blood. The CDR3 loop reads CASSVEGDQGEQYF. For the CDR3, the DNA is TGTGCCAGCAGCGTAGAGGGGGACCAGGGCGAGCAGTACTTC.